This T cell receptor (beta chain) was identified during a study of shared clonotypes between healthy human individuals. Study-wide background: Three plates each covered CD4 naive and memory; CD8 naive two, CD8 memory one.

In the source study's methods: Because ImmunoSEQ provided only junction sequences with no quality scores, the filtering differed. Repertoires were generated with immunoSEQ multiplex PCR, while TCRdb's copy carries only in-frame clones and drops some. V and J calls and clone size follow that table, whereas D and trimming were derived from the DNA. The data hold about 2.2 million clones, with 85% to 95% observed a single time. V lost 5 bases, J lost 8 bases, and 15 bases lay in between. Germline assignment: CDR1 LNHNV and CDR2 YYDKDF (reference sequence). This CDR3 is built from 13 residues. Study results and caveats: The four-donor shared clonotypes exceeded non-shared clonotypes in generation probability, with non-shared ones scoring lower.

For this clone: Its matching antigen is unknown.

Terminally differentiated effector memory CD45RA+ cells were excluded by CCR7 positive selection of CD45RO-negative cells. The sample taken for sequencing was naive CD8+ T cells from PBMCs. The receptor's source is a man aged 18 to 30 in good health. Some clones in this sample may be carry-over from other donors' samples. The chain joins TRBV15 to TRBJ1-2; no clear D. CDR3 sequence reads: CATSLSTIEGYTF. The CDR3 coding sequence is TGTGCCACCAGCCTCTCCACTATTGAGGGCTACACCTTC.